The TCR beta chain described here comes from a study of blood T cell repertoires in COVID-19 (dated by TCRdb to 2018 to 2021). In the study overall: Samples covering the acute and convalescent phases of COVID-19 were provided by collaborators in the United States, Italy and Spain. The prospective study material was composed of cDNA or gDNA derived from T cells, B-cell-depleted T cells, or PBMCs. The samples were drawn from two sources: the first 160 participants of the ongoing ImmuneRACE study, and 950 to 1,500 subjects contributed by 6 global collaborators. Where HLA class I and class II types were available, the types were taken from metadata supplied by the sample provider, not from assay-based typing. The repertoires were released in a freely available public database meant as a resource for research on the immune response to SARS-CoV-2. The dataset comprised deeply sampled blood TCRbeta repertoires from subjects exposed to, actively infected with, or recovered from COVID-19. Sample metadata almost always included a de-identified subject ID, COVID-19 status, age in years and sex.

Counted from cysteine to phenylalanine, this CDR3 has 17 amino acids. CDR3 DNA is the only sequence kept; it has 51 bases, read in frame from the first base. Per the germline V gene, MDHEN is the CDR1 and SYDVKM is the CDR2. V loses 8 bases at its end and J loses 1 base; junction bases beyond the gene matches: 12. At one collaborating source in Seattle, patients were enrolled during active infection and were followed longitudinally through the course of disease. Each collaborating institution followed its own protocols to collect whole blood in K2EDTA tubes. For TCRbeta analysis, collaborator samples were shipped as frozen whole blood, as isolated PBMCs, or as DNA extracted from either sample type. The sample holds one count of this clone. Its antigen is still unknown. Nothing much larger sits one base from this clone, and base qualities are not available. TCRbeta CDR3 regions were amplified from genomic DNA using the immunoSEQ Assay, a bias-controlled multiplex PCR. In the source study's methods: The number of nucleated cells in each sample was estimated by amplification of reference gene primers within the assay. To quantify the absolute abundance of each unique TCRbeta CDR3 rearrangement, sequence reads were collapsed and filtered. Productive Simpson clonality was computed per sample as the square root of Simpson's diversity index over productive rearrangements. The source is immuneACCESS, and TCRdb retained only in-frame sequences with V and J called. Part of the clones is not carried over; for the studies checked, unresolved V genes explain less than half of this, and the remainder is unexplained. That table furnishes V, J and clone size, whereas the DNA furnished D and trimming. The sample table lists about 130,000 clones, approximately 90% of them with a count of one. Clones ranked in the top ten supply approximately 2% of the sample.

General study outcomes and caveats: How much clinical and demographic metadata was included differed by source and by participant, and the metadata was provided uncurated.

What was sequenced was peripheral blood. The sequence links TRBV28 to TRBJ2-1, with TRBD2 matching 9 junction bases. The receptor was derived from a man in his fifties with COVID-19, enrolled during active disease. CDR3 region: CASLRGRAGGSYNEQFF. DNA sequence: TGTGCCAGCCTTCGGGGTCGAGCGGGAGGTTCCTACAATGAGCAGTTCTTC.